The source of this TCR beta chain is a study of naive and memory T cell subsets. The study's findings and limits: RNA-based TCR counts may shift with T cell activation and differentiation.

This CDR3 has 15 residues. Germline V gene sequence: CDR1 MDHEN, CDR2 SYDVKM. J lost 7 bases, V lost 4 bases, and 5 bases had no gene match. This clonotype was picked up a small number of times. The antigen is unknown. An equimolar mix of two oligonucleotides served as the beta constant-region primer for TRBC1 and TRBC2. TCRdb ran MiXCR on the UMI-ligation and nested PCR reads and lists one entry per CDR3 protein. The sample holds some 150,000 distinct CDR3 sequences, about 15% seen once. Sequencing was performed on naive CD4+ T cells from blood. The TCR was taken from a human donor in good health. The chain uses TRBV28 and TRBJ2-1; 12 bases are shared with TRBD2. CDR3 in amino acids: CASSWVLAGGNEQFF. The CDR3 nucleotides are TGTGCCAGCAGTTGGGTTCTAGCGGGAGGGAATGAGCAGTTCTTC.